The 27 T cell receptor beta chains below were found in one sample sequenced in a study of response to subunit inactivated influenza vaccine. MiXCR, applied by TCRdb to the RT-PCR reads, yields one record per CDR3 protein. The profile shows over 150,000 distinct CDR3 sequences, about 11% of them singletons. Sequences were derived from CD8+ T cells sorted from PBMCs, sampled roughly 24 months after vaccination. The receptors come from a man aged 50-75 years who received an inactivated influenza vaccine.

This clonotype was picked up a small number of times. The chain couples TRBV10-3 to TRBJ1-1; D perhaps matches TRBD1 (6 bases). With 8 bases removed from V and 4 bases from J, the gap between germline ends came to 17 bases. This CDR3 is built from 14 residues. Germline CDR1 and CDR2: ENHRY and SYGVKD. Here the CDR3 reads CAIGNKGGGTEAFF. CDR3 bases: TGTGCCATCGGAAACAAAGGGGGAGGCACTGAAGCTTTCTTT.

The chain has TRBV7-3 and TRBJ2-2; D may correspond to TRBD1 or TRBD2 (5 bases each). Germline V gene data show CDR1 as SGHTA and CDR2 as FQGTGA. Trimming pared 3 bases from V and 3 bases from J, leaving 11 bases between. This CDR3 region has 15 residues. The CDR3 sequence: CASSFLGTDTGELFF. As DNA, the CDR3 is TGTGCCAGCAGCTTTTTGGGGACGGACACCGGGGAGCTGTTTTTT.

In this sample, this clonotype turned up a few times. The chain has TRBV11-2 and TRBJ2-1; 7 positions agree with TRBD2. Germline CDR1 is SGHAT and CDR2 is FQNNGV. V lost 5 bases to trimming and J lost 5 bases; unmatched junction nucleotides: 15. The CDR3 runs to 17 residues. In nucleotides, the CDR3 is TGTGCCAGCAGCCCACTTATGGGGCGGGGGTCTAACAATGAGCAGTTCTTC. Protein product: CASSPLMGRGSNNEQFF.

The chain joins TRBV29-1 to TRBJ2-7; 8 bases map to TRBD1. This CDR3 is 15 amino acids long. Trimming cost V 2 bases and J 3 bases; bases outside gene matches: 9. From germline, CDR1 is SQVTM and CDR2 ANQGSEA. CDR3 coding DNA: TGCAGCGTTGAATTCCGGGACAGGAAAAACTACGAGCAGTACTTC. Encoded protein: CSVEFRDRKNYEQYF.

The chain uses TRBV20-1 and TRBJ2-1; D is unclear. The V gene's germline CDR1 is DFQATT and CDR2 SNEGSKA (reference sequence). Trimming pared 4 bases from V and 3 bases from J, leaving 13 bases between. This CDR3 region has 14 residues. CDR3 region: CSANLAFVYNEQFF. Written as DNA, the CDR3 is TGCAGTGCTAATTTAGCTTTCGTCTACAATGAGCAGTTCTTC.

This clonotype appeared a few times. The CDR3 nucleotides are TGCGCCAGCAGCCAGGCAGGGGGGTTGAACACTGAAGCTTTCTTT. It codes for CASSQAGGLNTEAFF. V gene TRBV4-1 combines with J gene TRBJ1-1; 7 bases agree with TRBD1. CDR3 length: 15 amino acids. J gave up 0 bases and V 3 bases, and 4 bases lay outside the gene matches. CDR1 is MGHRA, CDR2 YSYEKL, per germline.

This clonotype has a count of ten or more. This rearrangement joins TRBV27 to TRBJ2-3; D may match TRBD1 or TRBD2 (6 bases each). The germline CDR1 and CDR2 sequences are MNHEY and SMNVEV (reference sequence). The CDR3 consists of 11 residues. Trimming removed 6 bases at V and 8 bases at J, with 9 bases between. CDR3 region: CASRKGGTQYF. CDR3 nucleotides: TGTGCCAGCAGGAAGGGGGGTACGCAGTATTTT.

This clonotype was seen more than once but under ten times. The chain uses TRBV15 and TRBJ1-4, with D unclear. Trimming took off 0 bases at V and 4 bases at J, with 12 bases between the two ends. This CDR3 comprises 16 residues. Germline assignment: CDR1 LNHNV and CDR2 YYDKDF (reference sequence). The DNA of the CDR3 is TGTGCCACCAGCAGAGAGGTGACAACTCGTAATGAAAAACTGTTTTTT. Translation: CATSREVTTRNEKLFF.

This clonotype was detected only a few times. CDR3 residues: CASSLGLVWYF. The CDR3 region has the DNA TGTGCCAGCAGCTTGGGACTAGTTTGGTATTTT. The rearrangement uses TRBV5-4 and TRBJ2-3, with a tentative D call TRBD2 (6 bases). The CDR3 covers 11 residues. Trimming pared 0 bases from V and 14 bases from J, leaving 10 bases between. Germline V gives CDR1 SGHNT, CDR2 YYREEE (reference sequence). The full variable domain, rest sourced from reference TRBV5-4 and TRBJ2-3, is ETGVTQSPTHLIKTRGQQVTLRCSSQSGHNTVSWYQQALGQGPQFIFQYYREEENGRGNFPPRFSGLQFPNYSSELNVNALELDDSALYLCASSLGLVWYFGPGTRLTVL.

Ten or more counts support this clonotype. CDR3 region: CASSFGAGGRGYTF. Here the CDR3 DNA reads TGTGCCAGCAGTTTCGGTGCAGGGGGACGAGGCTACACCTTC. This rearrangement joins TRBV12-3 or TRBV12-4 to TRBJ1-2; 7 bases match TRBD1. The CDR3 is 14 residues long. The V and J ends lost 3 bases and 8 bases, in that order; junction bases with no gene match: 9.

This clonotype was counted a few times. The chain employs TRBV6-5 and TRBJ2-1, with a weak D call TRBD2 (5 bases). The CDR3 is made up of 14 amino acids. Germline V gene data show CDR1 as MNHEY and CDR2 as SVGAGI. V was shortened by 2 bases and J by 7 bases, with 12 bases between the two germline ends. This CDR3 reads CASSYTLAANEQFF. As DNA, the CDR3 is TGTGCCAGCAGTTACACCCTAGCAGCAAATGAGCAGTTCTTC.

This clonotype showed up just once. The chain is built from TRBV28 and TRBJ2-2; 9 positions match TRBD2. In germline, CDR1 is MDHEN, CDR2 SYDVKM. J lost 5 bases, V lost 5 bases, and 12 bases had no gene match. The CDR3 covers 17 residues. The CDR3 bases are TGTGCCAGCAGTCCTCTCGGGCGGGGGGGAGGTACCGGGGAGCTGTTTTTT. Encoded protein: CASSPLGRGGGTGELFF.

The rearrangement joins TRBV10-3 to TRBJ2-7, with unresolved D. The germline gives CDR1 ENHRY, CDR2 SYGVKD. Trimming left V 3 bases short and J 1 base short, with 16 bases between. There are 16 residues in the CDR3. CDR3 residues: CAISDPTDDPSYEQYF. CDR3 coding DNA: TGTGCCATCAGTGACCCTACGGACGATCCGTCCTACGAGCAGTACTTC.

Only a few counts were recorded for this clonotype. The genes are TRBV6-5 and TRBJ2-7; TRBD1 matches at 10 bases. The CDR3 is made up of 14 amino acids. CDR1 is MNHEY and CDR2 is SVGAGI in the germline V gene. J gave up 3 bases and V 4 bases, and 3 bases lay outside the gene matches. The CDR3 region is CASSSTGGIYEQYF. The CDR3 DNA reads as TGTGCCAGCAGTTCGACAGGGGGCATCTACGAGCAGTACTTC.

The chain joins TRBV4-3 to TRBJ2-1; 11 bases line up with TRBD2. The germline V gene has CDR1 LGHNA and CDR2 YSLEER. CDR3 size: 15 residues. Trimming at V came to 4 bases and at J to 4 bases, leaving 3 bases not matched to a gene. In nucleotides, the CDR3 is TGCGCCAGCAGCCGGGGACTAGCGGTGTACAATGAGCAGTTCTTC. Residues: CASSRGLAVYNEQFF.

This clonotype has at least ten counts. This chain joins TRBV14 and TRBJ2-1, with 8 bases fitting TRBD2. Germline CDR1 reads SGHDN; CDR2 reads FVKESK. Trimming at V came to 1 base and at J to 9 bases, leaving 14 bases not matched to a gene. This CDR3 has 17 amino acids. The CDR3: CASSQVGGGRIGGEQFF. CDR3 sequence (DNA): TGTGCCAGCAGCCAAGTAGGCGGGGGGCGCATTGGAGGTGAGCAGTTCTTC. The entire variable domain, with the rest obtained from reference TRBV14 and TRBJ2-1, is as follows: EAGVTQFPSHSVIEKGQTVTLRCDPISGHDNLYWYRRVMGKEIKFLLHFVKESKQDESGMPNNRFLAERTGGTYSTLKVQPAELEDSGVYFCASSQVGGGRIGGEQFFGPGTRLTVL.

A few counts support this clonotype. This chain links TRBV10-2 with TRBJ1-2, with a weak D call TRBD1 (6 bases). This CDR3 spans 13 amino acids. With 9 bases removed from V and 5 bases from J, the gap between germline ends came to 16 bases. Germline V gene data show CDR1 as WSHSY and CDR2 as SAAADI. DNA for the CDR3: TGCGCCAGTAGGGACTTGGGGGCATATGGCTACACCTTC. Translation gives CASRDLGAYGYTF.

This clonotype showed up just a few times. V is TRBV20-1 and J is TRBJ2-1, with TRBD2 matching over 8 bases. CDR1 and CDR2 from the germline V gene are DFQATT and SNEGSKA (reference sequence). This CDR3 has 16 amino acids. V trimming: 2 bases; J trimming: 3 bases; junction bases outside the gene matches: 9. CDR3 residues: CSARFPLAVNYNEQFF. In DNA, the CDR3 is TGCAGTGCTAGATTCCCACTAGCGGTTAACTACAATGAGCAGTTCTTC.

This clonotype was picked up many times. The chain uses TRBV7-8 and TRBJ2-1, with D possibly called TRBD1 or TRBD2 (5 bases each). CDR3 length: 15 residues. Trimming removed 0 bases from V and 2 bases from J, with 8 bases in between. From germline, CDR1 is SGHVS and CDR2 FQNEAQ. The CDR3 protein is CASSLAGAPYNEQFF. For the CDR3, the DNA is TGTGCCAGCAGCTTAGCCGGGGCTCCCTACAATGAGCAGTTCTTC.

The sample holds many counts of this clonotype. The V gene is TRBV11-2, the J gene TRBJ2-1; D gene unclear. V lost 1 base, J lost 5 bases, and 9 bases lay in between. Germline CDR1 and CDR2: SGHAT and FQNNGV. The CDR3 is 14 amino acids. The CDR3 nucleotides are TGTGCCAGCAGCTTAGTAGGGTTGAACAATGAGCAGTTCTTC. It codes for CASSLVGLNNEQFF.

There are many counts of this clonotype. The V call is TRBV28, the J call TRBJ2-3; 9 bases map to TRBD2. The CDR3 has 15 amino acids. The junction had 2 bases not matched to a gene; V was cut back by 2 bases and J by 2 bases. Germline V CDR1 and CDR2: MDHEN, SYDVKM. The CDR3 nucleotides are TGTGCCAGCAGTTTAGCTAGCGGGGCCACAGATACGCAGTATTTT. Protein: CASSLASGATDTQYF.

In its sample, this clonotype was seen a few times. This chain links TRBV15 with TRBJ2-7, with D perhaps matching TRBD2 (6 bases). Trimming took off 5 bases at V and 2 bases at J, with 16 bases between the two ends. CDR3 size: 15 residues. The germline V gene encodes CDR1 LNHNV and CDR2 YYDKDF (reference sequence). Here the CDR3 reads CATSRERVATYEQYF. The CDR3 nucleotides read TGTGCCACCAGCCGCGAGCGGGTAGCTACCTACGAGCAGTACTTC. The whole variable domain, remainder taken from reference TRBV15 and TRBJ2-7, is DAMVIQNPRYQVTQFGKPVTLSCSQTLNHNVMYWYQQKSSQAPKLLFHYYDKDFNNEADTPDNFQSRRPNTSFCFLDIRSPGLGDTAMYLCATSRERVATYEQYFGPGTRLTVT.

V is TRBV12-3 or TRBV12-4 and J is TRBJ1-3; D ambiguous. The CDR3 loop spans 14 amino acids. V shed 6 bases and J shed 2 bases, with 11 bases lying between them. The CDR3 DNA follows: TGTGCCAGCAGCCCAACCAGGCCTGGAAACACCATATATTTT. The encoded protein is CASSPTRPGNTIYF.

Written as DNA, the CDR3 is TGTGCCAGCAGCACCCCGGACAGTCGGGTTGACTATGGCTACACCTTC. The encoded protein is CASSTPDSRVDYGYTF. This chain uses TRBV9 with TRBJ1-2, with D perhaps TRBD1 (6 bases). This CDR3 comprises 16 residues. CDR1 is SGDLS and CDR2 is YYNGEE in the germline V gene. V gave up 4 bases and J gave up 3 bases, with 19 bases separating them.

This clonotype was observed a handful of times. V usage is TRBV29-1 and J usage is TRBJ2-4, with TRBD2 matching over 7 bases. V shed 4 bases, J shed 11 bases, and the junction held 5 bases outside the gene matches. Germline V gene lookup returns CDR1 SQVTM and CDR2 ANQGSEA. The CDR3 length is 11 residues. The CDR3 DNA reads TGCAGCGTTGTTGAGACTAGCCTTCAGTACTTC. It specifies CSVVETSLQYF.

This clonotype was counted many times. The V call is TRBV5-1, the J call TRBJ2-1; either TRBD1 or TRBD2 may supply D (5 bases each). This CDR3 region has 15 residues. The germline V gene has CDR1 SGHRS and CDR2 YFSETQ. Trimming stripped 0 bases from V and 5 bases from J, with 12 bases between. This chain's CDR3 is CASSLARDLHNEQFF. In nucleotides, the CDR3 is TGCGCCAGCAGCTTGGCCAGGGACCTACACAATGAGCAGTTCTTC.

This clonotype turned up a few times. The genes are TRBV28 and TRBJ1-2; TRBD1 matches at 8 bases. J gave up 4 bases and V 5 bases, and 15 bases lay outside the gene matches. Germline V gives CDR1 MDHEN, CDR2 SYDVKM. The CDR3 extends over 17 amino acids. The CDR3 DNA reads as TGTGCCAGCAGTGTACAGGGGGGGCTATCTCTTGGCTATGGCTACACCTTC. This gives the protein CASSVQGGLSLGYGYTF.